This T cell receptor (beta chain) was captured by sequencing in a study of low-dose radiotherapy and immunotherapy resistance in tumors. Whole-study context: Cohort 1 received 0.5 Gy per fraction every 2 weeks, totaling 6.5 Gy. Patients were on oral aspirin 300 mg taken daily for four cycles from cycle 1 day 1. The drug cyclophosphamide was given into a vein at 200 mg/m2 every two weeks, one day before radiation and immunotherapy.

Trimming took 2 bases from V and 3 from J, leaving 17 bases between them. Germline V gene lookup returns CDR1 SNHLY and CDR2 FYNNEI. This CDR3 comprises 16 residues. Specified time point: after trial treatment. Stated treatment: LDRT plus nivolumab, ipilimumab, low-dose cyclophosphamide and aspirin (RACIN trial). The treatment that donors received included nivolumab, ipilimumab, aspirin, low-dose cyclophosphamide and low-dose radiotherapy. This clonotype was seen at least ten times. cDNA synthesis used a TRAV/TRBV-specific primer set for both chains. TCRs were put through 20 to 25 PCR cycles of amplification with Phusion. A constant-region primer and the V-primer adapter served as the primer pair. TCRdb passed the reads through MiXCR, listing each CDR3 protein once. There are tens of thousands of distinct CDR3 sequences in the sample; 20% to 25% occur only once, and around 13% lies in the top ten.

This clonotype was obtained from a female donor with ovarian cancer. The chain uses TRBV2 and TRBJ2-7; D is uncertain. The sample was PBMCs, taken after low-dose radiotherapy plus immunotherapy. CDR3: CASSENPGGLFYEQYF. The CDR3 nucleotides read TGTGCCAGCAGTGAAAATCCAGGCGGCTTATTCTACGAGCAGTACTTC. Full variable domain (remainder filled in from reference TRBV2 and TRBJ2-7): EPEVTQTPSHQVTQMGQEVILRCVPISNHLYFYWYRQILGQKVEFLVSFYNNEISEKSEIFDDQFSVERPDGSNFTLKIRSTKLEDSAMYFCASSENPGGLFYEQYFGPGTRLTVT.